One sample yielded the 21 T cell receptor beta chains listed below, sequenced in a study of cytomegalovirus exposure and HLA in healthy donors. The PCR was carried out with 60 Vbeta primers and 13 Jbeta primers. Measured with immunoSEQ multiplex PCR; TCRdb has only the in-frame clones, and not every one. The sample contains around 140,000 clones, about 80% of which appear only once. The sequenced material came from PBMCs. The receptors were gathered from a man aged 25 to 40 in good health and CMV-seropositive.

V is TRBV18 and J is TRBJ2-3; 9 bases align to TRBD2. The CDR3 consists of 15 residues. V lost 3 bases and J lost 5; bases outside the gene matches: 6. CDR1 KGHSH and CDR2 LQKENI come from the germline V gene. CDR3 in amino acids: CASSPRLAERDTQYF. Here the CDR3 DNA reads TGTGCCAGCTCACCTAGACTAGCGGAGAGAGATACGCAGTATTTT.

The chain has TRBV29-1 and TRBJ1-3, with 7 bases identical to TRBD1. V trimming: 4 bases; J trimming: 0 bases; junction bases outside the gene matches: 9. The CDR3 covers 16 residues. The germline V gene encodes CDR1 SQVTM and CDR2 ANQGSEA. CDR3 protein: CSVGQGQATSGNTIYF. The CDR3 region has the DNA TGCAGCGTTGGACAAGGACAGGCGACCTCTGGAAACACCATATATTTT. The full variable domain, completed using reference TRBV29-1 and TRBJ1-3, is SAVISQKPSRDICQRGTSLTIQCQVDSQVTMMFWYRQQPGQSLTLIATANQGSEATYESGFVIDKFPISRPNLTFSTLTVSNMSPEDSSIYLCSVGQGQATSGNTIYFGEGSWLTVV.

CDR3 sequence: CASSLSGGYSYEQYF. Here the CDR3 DNA reads TGTGCCAGCAGTCTTAGCGGGGGATACTCCTACGAGCAGTACTTC. The chain is built from TRBV7-2 and TRBJ2-7, with 9 bases identical to TRBD2. The CDR3 covers 15 residues. With 6 bases clipped from V and 0 bases from J, the junction kept 6 bases outside the gene matches. From germline, CDR1 is SGHTA and CDR2 FQGNSA.

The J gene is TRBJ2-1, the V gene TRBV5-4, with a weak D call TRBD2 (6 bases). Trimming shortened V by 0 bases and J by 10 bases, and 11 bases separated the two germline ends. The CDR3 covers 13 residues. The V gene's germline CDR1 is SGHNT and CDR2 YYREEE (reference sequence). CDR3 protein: CASSLGREKEQFF. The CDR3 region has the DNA TGTGCCAGCAGCTTGGGGAGGGAGAAGGAGCAGTTCTTC.

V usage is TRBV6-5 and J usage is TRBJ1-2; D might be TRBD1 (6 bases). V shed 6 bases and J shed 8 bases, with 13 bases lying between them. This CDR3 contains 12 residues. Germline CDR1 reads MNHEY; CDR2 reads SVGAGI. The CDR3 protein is CASRKWGRGYTF. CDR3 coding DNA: TGTGCCAGCAGGAAATGGGGGCGGGGCTACACCTTC.

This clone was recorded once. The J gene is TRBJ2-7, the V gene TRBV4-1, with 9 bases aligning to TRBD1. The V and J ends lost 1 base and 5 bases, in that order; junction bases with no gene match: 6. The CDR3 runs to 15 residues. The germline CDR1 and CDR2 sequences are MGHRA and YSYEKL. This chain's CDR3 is CASSQVTGGRDEQYF. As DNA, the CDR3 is TGCGCCAGCAGCCAAGTGACAGGGGGAAGAGACGAGCAGTACTTC.

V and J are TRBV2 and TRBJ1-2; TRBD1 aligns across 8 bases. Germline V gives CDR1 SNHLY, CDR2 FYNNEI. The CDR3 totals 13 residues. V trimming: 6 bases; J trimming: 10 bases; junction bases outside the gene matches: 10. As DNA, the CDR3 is TGTGCCAGCAGAGAGACAGGGGCACCGGACTACACCTTC. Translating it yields CASRETGAPDYTF.

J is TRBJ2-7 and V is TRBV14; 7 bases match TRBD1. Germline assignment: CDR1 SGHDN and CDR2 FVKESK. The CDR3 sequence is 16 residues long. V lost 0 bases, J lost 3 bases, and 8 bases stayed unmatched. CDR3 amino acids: CASSQEGGQIFYEQYF. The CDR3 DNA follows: TGTGCCAGCAGCCAAGAAGGGGGACAGATATTCTACGAGCAGTACTTC.

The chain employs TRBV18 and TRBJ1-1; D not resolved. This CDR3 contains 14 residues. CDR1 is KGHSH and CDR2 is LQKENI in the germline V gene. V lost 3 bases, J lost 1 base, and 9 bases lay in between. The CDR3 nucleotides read TGTGCCAGCTCACCCGTCGGAGGGAACACTGAAGCTTTCTTT. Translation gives CASSPVGGNTEAFF.

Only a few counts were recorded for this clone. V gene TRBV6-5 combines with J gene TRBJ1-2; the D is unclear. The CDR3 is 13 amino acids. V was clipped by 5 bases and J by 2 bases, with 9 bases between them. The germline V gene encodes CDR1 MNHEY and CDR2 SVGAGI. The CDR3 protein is CASSGEFNYGYTF. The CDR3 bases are TGTGCCAGCAGTGGGGAGTTCAACTATGGCTACACCTTC.

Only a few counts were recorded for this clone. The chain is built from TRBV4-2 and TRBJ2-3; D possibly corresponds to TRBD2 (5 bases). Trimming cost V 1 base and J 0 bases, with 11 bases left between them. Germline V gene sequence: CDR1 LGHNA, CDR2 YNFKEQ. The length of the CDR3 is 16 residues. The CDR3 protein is CASSQGLAQSTDTQYF. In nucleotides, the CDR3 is TGTGCCAGCAGCCAAGGGCTAGCCCAGAGCACAGATACGCAGTATTTT.

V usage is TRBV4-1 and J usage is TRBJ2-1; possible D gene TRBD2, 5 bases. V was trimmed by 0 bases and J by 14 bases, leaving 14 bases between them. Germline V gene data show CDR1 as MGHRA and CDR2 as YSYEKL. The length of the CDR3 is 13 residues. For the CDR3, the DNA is TGCGCCAGCAGCCAAGATGTATTAGCGACAAAGTTCTTC. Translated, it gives CASSQDVLATKFF.

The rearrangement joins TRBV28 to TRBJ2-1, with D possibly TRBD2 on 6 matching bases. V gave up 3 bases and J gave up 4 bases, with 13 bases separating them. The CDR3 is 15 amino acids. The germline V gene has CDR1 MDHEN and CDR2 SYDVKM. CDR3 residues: CASSFLGGRYNEQFF. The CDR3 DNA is TGTGCCAGCAGTTTTTTGGGGGGTCGGTACAATGAGCAGTTCTTC.

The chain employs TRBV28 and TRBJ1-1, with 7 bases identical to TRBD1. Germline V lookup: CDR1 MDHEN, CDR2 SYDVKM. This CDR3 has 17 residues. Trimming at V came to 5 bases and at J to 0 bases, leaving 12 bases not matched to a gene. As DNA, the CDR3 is TGTGCCAGCAGTAGTACCGGGACAGTCCCCATGAACACTGAAGCTTTCTTT. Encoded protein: CASSSTGTVPMNTEAFF.

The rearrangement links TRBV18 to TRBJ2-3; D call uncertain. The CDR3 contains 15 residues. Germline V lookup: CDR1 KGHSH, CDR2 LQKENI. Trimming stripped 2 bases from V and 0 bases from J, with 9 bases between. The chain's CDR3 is CASSPTQHSTDTQYF. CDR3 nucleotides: TGTGCCAGCTCACCAACACAGCATAGCACAGATACGCAGTATTTT.

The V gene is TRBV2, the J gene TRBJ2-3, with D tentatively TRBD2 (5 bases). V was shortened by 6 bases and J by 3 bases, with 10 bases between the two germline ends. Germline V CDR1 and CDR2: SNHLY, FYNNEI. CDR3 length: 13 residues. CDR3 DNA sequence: TGTGCCAGCAGCCCGGAGGCAACAGATACGCAGTATTTT. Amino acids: CASSPEATDTQYF.

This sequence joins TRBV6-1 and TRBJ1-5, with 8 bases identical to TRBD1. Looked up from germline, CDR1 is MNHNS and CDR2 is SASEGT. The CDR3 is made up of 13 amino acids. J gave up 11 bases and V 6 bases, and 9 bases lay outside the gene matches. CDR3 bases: TGTGCCAGCAGACAGGGGGGACGAGGGACCCAGCATTTT. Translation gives CASRQGGRGTQHF.

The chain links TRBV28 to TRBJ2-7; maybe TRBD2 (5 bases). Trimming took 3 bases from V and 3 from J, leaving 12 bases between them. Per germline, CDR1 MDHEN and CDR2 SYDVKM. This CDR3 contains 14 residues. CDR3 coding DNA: TGTGCCAGCAGTTTTAGAGGGTTACTCTACGAGCAGTACTTC. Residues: CASSFRGLLYEQYF.

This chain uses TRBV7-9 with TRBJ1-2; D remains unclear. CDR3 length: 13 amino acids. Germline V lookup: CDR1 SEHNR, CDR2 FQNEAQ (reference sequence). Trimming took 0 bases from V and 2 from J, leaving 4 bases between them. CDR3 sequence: CASSLALNYGYTF. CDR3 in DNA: TGTGCCAGCAGCTTAGCCCTAAACTATGGCTACACCTTC.

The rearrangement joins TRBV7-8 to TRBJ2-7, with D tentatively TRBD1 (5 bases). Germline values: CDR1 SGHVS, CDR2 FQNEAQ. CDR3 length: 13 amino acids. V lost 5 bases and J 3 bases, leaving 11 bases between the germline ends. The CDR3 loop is CASSQIRDYEQYF. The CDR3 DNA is TGTGCCAGCAGCCAAATCAGGGACTACGAGCAGTACTTC. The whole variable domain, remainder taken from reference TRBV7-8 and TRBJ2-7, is GAGVSQSPRYKVAKRGQDVALRCDPISGHVSLFWYQQALGQGPEFLTYFQNEAQLDKSGLPSDRFFAERPEGSVSTLKIQRTQQEDSAVYLCASSQIRDYEQYFGPGTRLTVT.

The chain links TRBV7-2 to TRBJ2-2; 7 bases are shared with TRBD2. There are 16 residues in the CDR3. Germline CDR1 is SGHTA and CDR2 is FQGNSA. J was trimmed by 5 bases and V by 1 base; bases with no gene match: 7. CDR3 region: CASSLGGGGNTGELFF. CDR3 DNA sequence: TGTGCCAGCAGCTTAGGGGGCGGGGGAAATACCGGGGAGCTGTTTTTT.